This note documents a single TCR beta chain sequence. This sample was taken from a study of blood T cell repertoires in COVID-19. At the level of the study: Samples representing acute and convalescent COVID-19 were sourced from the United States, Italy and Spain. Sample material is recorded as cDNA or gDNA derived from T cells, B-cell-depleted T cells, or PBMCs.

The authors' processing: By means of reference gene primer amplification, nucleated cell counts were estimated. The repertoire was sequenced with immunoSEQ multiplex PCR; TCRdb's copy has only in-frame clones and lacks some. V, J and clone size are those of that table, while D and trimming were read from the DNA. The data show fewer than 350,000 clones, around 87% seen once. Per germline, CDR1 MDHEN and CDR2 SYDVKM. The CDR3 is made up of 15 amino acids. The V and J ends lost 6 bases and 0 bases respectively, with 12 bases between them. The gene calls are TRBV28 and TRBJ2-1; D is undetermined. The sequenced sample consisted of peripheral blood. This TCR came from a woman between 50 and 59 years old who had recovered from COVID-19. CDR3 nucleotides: TGTGCCAGCAGGTCACCTGAGAGCTCCTACAATGAGCAGTTCTTC. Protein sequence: CASRSPESSYNEQFF.